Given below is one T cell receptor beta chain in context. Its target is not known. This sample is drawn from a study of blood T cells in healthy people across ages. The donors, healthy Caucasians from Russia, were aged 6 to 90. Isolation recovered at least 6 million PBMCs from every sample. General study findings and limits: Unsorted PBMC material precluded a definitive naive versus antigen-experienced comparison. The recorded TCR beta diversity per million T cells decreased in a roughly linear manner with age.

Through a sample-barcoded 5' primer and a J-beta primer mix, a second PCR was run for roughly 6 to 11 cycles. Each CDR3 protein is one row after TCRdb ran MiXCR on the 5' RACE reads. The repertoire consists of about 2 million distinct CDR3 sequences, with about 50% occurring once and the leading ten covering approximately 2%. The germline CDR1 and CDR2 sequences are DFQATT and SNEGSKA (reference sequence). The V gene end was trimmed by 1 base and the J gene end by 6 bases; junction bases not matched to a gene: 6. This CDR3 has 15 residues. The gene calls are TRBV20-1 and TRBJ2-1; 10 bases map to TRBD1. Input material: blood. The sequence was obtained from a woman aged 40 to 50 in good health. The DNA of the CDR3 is TGCAGTGCTAGAGTGGACAGGGGGAGAGCCAATGAGCAGTTCTTC. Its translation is CSARVDRGRANEQFF.